Described below is a single TCR beta chain sequence and its context. These data are taken from a study of blood T cell repertoires in COVID-19. For the study at large: Collection of acute and convalescent COVID-19 samples took place in the United States, Italy and Spain. PBMCs, B-cell-depleted T cells, or T cells were the source of the cDNA or gDNA that made up the material.

Original handling: The authors estimated nucleated cell counts from reference gene primer amplification. Sequencing was performed with immunoSEQ multiplex PCR; in TCRdb, only in-frame clones are kept and a portion is missing. For V, J and clone size, that table is used; D and trimming come from the DNA. The sample lists about 170,000 clones, more than 75% occurring once. Germline assignment: CDR1 LNHDA and CDR2 SQIVND (reference sequence). This CDR3 is 16 amino acids long. V shed 3 bases and J 2 bases; nucleotides not matched to a gene: 9. This TCR was sampled from a man aged 18 to 30 with active or convalescent COVID-19. J is TRBJ2-5 and V is TRBV19, with 7 bases aligning to TRBD2. The sequenced material came from peripheral blood. Here the CDR3 DNA reads TGTGCCAGTAGTATTGGGGGAGGGTTAGGGCAAGAGACCCAGTACTTC. Translating it yields CASSIGGGLGQETQYF.